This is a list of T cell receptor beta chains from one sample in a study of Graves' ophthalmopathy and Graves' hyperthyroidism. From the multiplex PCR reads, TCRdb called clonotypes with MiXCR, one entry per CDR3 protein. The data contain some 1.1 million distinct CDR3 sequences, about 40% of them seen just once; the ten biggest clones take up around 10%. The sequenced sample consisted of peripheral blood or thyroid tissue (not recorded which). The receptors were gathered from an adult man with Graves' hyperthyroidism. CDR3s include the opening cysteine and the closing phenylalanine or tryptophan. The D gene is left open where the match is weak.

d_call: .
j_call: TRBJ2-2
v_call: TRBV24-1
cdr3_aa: CATSDPRLNTGELFF

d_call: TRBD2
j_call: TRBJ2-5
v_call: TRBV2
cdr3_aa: CASLPTSGPETQYF

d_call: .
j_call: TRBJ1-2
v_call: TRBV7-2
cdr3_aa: CASNAVYGYTF

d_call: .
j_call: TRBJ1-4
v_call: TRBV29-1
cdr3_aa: CSAEWPNEKLFF

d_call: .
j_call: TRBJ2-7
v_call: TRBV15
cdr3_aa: CATSRARGREQYF

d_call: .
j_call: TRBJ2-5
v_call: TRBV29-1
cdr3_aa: CSVDIWVQETQYF

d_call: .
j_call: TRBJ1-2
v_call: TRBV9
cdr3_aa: CASSGKGSNYGYTF

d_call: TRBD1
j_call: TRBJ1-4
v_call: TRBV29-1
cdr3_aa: CSVRGQGVNEKLFF

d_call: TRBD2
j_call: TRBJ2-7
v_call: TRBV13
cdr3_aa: CASSLDRLAGDYEQYF

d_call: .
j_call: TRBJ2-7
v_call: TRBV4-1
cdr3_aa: CASSQAVGTYEQYF

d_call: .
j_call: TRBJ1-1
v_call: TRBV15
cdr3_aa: CATSRSVGTEAFF

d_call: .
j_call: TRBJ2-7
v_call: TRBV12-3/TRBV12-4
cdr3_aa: CASSSEGTGYEQYF

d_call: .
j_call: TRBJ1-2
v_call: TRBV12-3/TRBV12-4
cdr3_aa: CASRGGYGYTF

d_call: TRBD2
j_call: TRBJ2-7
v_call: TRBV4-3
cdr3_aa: CASSQDWPSGGQYSYEQYF

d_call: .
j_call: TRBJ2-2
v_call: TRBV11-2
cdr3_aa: CASSLDPGVTGELFF

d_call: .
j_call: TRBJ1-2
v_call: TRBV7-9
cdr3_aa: CASSLVSSPGSNYGYTF

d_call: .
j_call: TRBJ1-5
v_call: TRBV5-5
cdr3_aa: CASSLWGATAQPQHF

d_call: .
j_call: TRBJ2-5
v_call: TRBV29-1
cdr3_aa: CSVDRVQETQYF

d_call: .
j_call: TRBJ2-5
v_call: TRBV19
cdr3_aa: CASSIEREETQYF

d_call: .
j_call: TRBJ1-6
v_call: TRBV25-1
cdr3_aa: CASQEGGASPLHF

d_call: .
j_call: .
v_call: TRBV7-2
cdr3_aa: CASSYTAASRTQYF

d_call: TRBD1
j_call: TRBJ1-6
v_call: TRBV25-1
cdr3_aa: CASQGTAFNSPLHF

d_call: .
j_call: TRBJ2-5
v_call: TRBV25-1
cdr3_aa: CASSQDRQGLETQYF

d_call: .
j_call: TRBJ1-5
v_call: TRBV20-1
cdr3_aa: CSARDNSNQPQHF

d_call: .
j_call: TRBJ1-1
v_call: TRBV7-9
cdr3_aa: CASSLERTEAFF

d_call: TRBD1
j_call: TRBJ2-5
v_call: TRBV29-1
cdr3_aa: CSVDGTGGGETQYF

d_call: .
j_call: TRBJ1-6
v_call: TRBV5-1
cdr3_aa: CASSLGGRPNRNSPLHF

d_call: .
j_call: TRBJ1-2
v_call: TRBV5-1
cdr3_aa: CASSPREVRGGYTF

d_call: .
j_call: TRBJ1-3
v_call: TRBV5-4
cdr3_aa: CASSTRRSGNTIYF

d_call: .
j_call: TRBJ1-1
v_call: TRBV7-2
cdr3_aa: CASSLQAGTVNTEAFF

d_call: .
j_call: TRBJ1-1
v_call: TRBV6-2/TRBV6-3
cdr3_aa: CASSYRAYEAFF

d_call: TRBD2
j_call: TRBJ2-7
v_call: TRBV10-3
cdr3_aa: CAISDLAGGAYEQYF

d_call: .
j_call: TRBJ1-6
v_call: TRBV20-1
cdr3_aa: CSAREIGGPNSPLHF

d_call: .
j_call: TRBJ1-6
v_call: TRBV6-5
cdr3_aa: CASSYIGSPLHF

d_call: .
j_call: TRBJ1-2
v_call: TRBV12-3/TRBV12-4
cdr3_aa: CASSWTVNYGYTF

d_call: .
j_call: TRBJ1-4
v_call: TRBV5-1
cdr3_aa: CASSFSGTNEKLFF

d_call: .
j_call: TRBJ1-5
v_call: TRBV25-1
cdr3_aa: CASSEFTAQGQPQHF

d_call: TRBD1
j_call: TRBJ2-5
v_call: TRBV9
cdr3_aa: CASSVEYGTGTKTQYF

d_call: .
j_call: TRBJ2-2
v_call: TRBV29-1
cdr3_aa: CSVEEGLNTGELFF

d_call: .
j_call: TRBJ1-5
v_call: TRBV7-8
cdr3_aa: CASSEYEVRDSNQPQHF

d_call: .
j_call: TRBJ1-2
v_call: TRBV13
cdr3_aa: CASSLGSQGFNYGYTF

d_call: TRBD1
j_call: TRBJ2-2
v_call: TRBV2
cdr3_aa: CASIPGQHTGELFF

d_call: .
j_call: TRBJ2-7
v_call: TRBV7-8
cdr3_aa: CASSQAGGLTYEQYF

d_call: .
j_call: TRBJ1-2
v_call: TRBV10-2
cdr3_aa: CASSPGTEALYGYTF

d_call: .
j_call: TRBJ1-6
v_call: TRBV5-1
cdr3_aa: CASLPGPSDGSYNSPLHF

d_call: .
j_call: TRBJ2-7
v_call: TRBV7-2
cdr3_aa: CASSLAGLLSYEQYF

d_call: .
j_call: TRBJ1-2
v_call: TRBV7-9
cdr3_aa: CASSSGGQFNYGYTF

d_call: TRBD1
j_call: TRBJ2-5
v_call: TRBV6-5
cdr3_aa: CASRPDRGGETQYF

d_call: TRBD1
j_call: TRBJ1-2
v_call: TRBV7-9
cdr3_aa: CASSLDGTGGGSGYTF

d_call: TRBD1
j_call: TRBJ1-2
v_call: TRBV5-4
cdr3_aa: CASSTPGTGNTNYGYTF

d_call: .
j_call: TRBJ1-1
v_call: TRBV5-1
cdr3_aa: CASSLIVGSTEAFF